The T cell receptor (beta chain) described here comes from a study of blood T cell repertoires in COVID-19. Whole-study context: Spain, Italy and the United States supplied samples that represented acute and convalescent COVID-19.

Original methodology: Reference gene primer amplification yielded estimated nucleated cell counts. Sequencing was performed with immunoSEQ multiplex PCR; in TCRdb, only in-frame clones are kept and a portion is missing. V and J calls and clone size are copied from that table; D and trimming were computed from the DNA. The sample contains roughly 250,000 clones, roughly 81% of which appear only once. The material sequenced was peripheral blood. The source is a man aged 35 to 55 with acute or convalescent COVID-19.

The CDR3 DNA sequence: TGTGCCTCAGGACAGGTGAGCACAGATACGCAGTATTTT. It encodes CASGQVSTDTQYF. The chain uses TRBV19 and TRBJ2-3, with 7 positions matching TRBD1. V gave up 11 bases and J gave up 0 bases; unmatched junction bases: 5. This CDR3 is 13 amino acids long. Per the germline V gene, CDR1 is LNHDA and CDR2 is SQIVND (reference sequence).